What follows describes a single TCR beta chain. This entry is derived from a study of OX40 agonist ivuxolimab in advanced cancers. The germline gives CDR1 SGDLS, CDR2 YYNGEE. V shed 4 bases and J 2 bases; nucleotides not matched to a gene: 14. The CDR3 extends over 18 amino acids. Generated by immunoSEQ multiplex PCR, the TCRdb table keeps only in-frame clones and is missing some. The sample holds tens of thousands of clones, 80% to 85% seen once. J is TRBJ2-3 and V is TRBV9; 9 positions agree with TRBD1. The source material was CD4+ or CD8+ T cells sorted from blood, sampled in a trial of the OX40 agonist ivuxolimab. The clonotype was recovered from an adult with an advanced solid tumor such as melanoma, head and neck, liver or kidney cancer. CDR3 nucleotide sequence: TGTGCCAGCAGCCCTCGTCCCGGGACAGGGCGGACCACAGATACGCAGTATTTT. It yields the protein CASSPRPGTGRTTDTQYF.